This T cell receptor beta chain was sequenced during a study of post-analysis software for immune sequencing data. About the research overall: Included courses were relapsing-remitting and secondary progressive multiple sclerosis; progressive-relapsing multiple sclerosis was also included. Whole-study results and caveats: Under F measure analysis, samples from one preparation batch co-clustered strongly. Four to six TRBV segments were more frequent in patients than controls; TRBV5-6, TRBV5-1 and TRBV20-1 belonged to this group. Normalized Chao1 diversity in multiple sclerosis patients fell significantly below that of controls.

Germline lookup yields CDR1 MNHNS and CDR2 SASEGT. The CDR3 loop spans 14 amino acids. Included in the TCR beta cDNA libraries were unique molecular identifiers. There were 1 to 10 million T cells, and approximately 500,000 cDNA molecules came from them. TCRdb reanalysed the PCR reads using MiXCR and keeps one entry per CDR3 protein. Among 450,000 to 650,000 distinct CDR3 sequences, 44% were seen once, and the ten largest hold approximately 1.7%. In regard to this clonotype: Its specificity is not known. Mismatch with germline at one junction end may stem from a read error.

What was sequenced was blood. This TCR came from a girl under 18 with multiple sclerosis. The chain combines TRBV6-1 with TRBJ2-7, with TRBD1 matching over 7 bases. Here the CDR3 reads CAGSQTGRSYEQYF. The CDR3 DNA sequence: TGTGCCGGCAGCCAGACAGGGCGCTCCTACGAGCAGTACTTC.